The 10 T cell receptor beta chains given below trace back to one sample, sequenced in a study of response to subunit inactivated influenza vaccine. TCRdb fed the RT-PCR reads into MiXCR, producing one record per CDR3 protein. The sample contains 150,000 to 200,000 distinct CDR3 sequences, about 11% of which appear only once. Material: CD8+ T cells sorted from PBMCs, obtained roughly 24 months after vaccination. Receptors were obtained from a man between 50 and 70 years old who received an inactivated influenza vaccine.

There are a few counts of this clonotype. The chain has TRBV30 and TRBJ1-1, with D maybe TRBD1 (6 bases). Trimming shortened V by 5 bases and J by 3 bases, and 10 bases separated the two germline ends. Germline CDR1 and CDR2: GTSNPN and SVGIG (reference sequence). The CDR3 runs 12 residues. The CDR3 region is CAWARGYTEAFF. In DNA, the CDR3 is TGTGCCTGGGCCAGGGGTTACACTGAAGCTTTCTTT.

This clonotype was seen repeatedly, ten times or more. The CDR3 loop reads CAISESDQGYGYTF. The CDR3 DNA sequence: TGTGCCATCAGTGAGTCCGACCAGGGCTATGGCTACACCTTC. The rearrangement uses TRBV10-3 and TRBJ1-2, with D possibly matching TRBD1 (5 bases). The V end was cut by 0 bases, the J end by 4 bases, with 9 bases between. In germline, CDR1 is ENHRY, CDR2 SYGVKD. The CDR3 loop spans 14 amino acids.

The J gene is TRBJ1-6, the V gene TRBV7-2; no clear D gene. Per the germline V gene, CDR1 is SGHTA and CDR2 is FQGNSA. V was cut by 4 bases and J by 7 bases, with 14 bases left in between. The CDR3 extends over 15 amino acids. The CDR3 region has the DNA TGTGCCAGCAGCTACATTGGACGGAAAAATTCACCCCTCCACTTT. Protein sequence: CASSYIGRKNSPLHF.

The table lists this clonotype with a few counts. The gene calls are TRBV12-3 or TRBV12-4 and TRBJ2-7, with 7 bases that match TRBD2. Trimming at V came to 5 bases and at J to 0 bases, leaving 13 bases not matched to a gene. This CDR3 is 17 amino acids long. The CDR3 loop reads CASSPVPGLSVSYEQYF. The CDR3 DNA reads as TGTGCCAGCAGTCCTGTCCCGGGACTAAGCGTCTCCTACGAGCAGTACTTC.

The chain carries TRBV11-2 and TRBJ2-4; possible D gene TRBD1, 6 bases. In germline, CDR1 is SGHAT, CDR2 FQNNGV. Trimming pared 6 bases from V and 7 bases from J, leaving 13 bases between. This CDR3 comprises 13 residues. The DNA of the CDR3 is TGTGCCAGCAGAGGGGGAGTTAGTAACATTCAGTACTTC. Translating gives CASRGGVSNIQYF.

This clonotype occurred many times. The chain joins TRBV6-2 or TRBV6-3 to TRBJ2-6, with 8 positions matching TRBD1. CDR1 MNHEY and CDR2 SVGEGT come from the germline V gene. Losses at the gene ends were 4 bases for V and 2 bases for J; bases not matched to a gene: 1. The CDR3 contains 15 residues. The CDR3 coding sequence is TGTGCCAGCAGTTGGACAGGGACTGGGGCCAACGTCCTGACTTTC. This sequence encodes CASSWTGTGANVLTF.

This clonotype has ten or more counts. The V gene is TRBV19, the J gene TRBJ2-1; 9 nucleotides line up with TRBD1. The CDR3 runs 16 residues. CDR1 and CDR2 from the germline V gene are LNHDA and SQIVND (reference sequence). V lost 5 bases to trimming and J lost 8 bases; unmatched junction nucleotides: 13. The CDR3 loop reads CASSYRDREFNDEQFF. The CDR3 region has the DNA TGTGCCAGTAGTTACCGGGACAGGGAGTTCAACGATGAGCAGTTCTTC.

The J gene is TRBJ1-5, the V gene TRBV10-3; possibly TRBD1 for D (5 bases). The CDR3 extends over 14 amino acids. Germline V lookup: CDR1 ENHRY, CDR2 SYGVKD. Trimming took off 0 bases at V and 4 bases at J, with 7 bases between the two ends. The CDR3 DNA sequence: TGTGCCATCAGTGAGTCAGGGGCAAATCAGCCCCAGCATTTT. Translation: CAISESGANQPQHF.

V is TRBV4-1 and J is TRBJ2-3; TRBD2 matches at 8 bases. The CDR3 consists of 15 residues. V gave up 2 bases and J gave up 5 bases; unmatched junction bases: 6. Germline values: CDR1 MGHRA, CDR2 YSYEKL. CDR3 nucleotides: TGCGCCAGCAGCCAATACGGGGGGGTTGAAGATACGCAGTATTTT. It yields the protein CASSQYGGVEDTQYF.

The V call is TRBV6-2 or TRBV6-3, the J call TRBJ2-1, with D possibly matching TRBD2 (6 bases). V shed 0 bases and J shed 6 bases, with 12 bases lying between them. CDR3 length: 15 amino acids. Per germline, CDR1 MNHEY and CDR2 SVGEGT. This CDR3 is CASSYSKDYFNEQFF. The CDR3 DNA sequence: TGTGCCAGCAGTTACTCGAAGGACTATTTCAATGAGCAGTTCTTC.